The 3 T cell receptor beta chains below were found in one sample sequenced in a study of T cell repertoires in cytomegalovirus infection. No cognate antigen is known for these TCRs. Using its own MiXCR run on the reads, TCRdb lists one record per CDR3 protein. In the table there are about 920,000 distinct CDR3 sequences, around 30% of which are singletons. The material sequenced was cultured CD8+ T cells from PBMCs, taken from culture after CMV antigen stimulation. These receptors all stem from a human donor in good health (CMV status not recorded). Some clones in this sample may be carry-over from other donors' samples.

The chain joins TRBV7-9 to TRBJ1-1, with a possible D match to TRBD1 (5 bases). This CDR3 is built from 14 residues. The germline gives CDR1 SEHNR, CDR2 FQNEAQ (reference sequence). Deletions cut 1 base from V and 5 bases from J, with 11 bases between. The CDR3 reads CASSLGGTRTEAFF. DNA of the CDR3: TGTGCCAGCAGCTTAGGGGGGACGCGGACTGAAGCTTTCTTT.

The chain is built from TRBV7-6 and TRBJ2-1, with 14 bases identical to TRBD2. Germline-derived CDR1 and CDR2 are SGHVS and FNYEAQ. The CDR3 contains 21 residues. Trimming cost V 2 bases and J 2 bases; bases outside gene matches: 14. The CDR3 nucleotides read TGTGCCAGCAGCTTACTCGGATTGGGTGGACTAGCGGGGGGTACCTACAATGAGCAGTTCTTC. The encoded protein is CASSLLGLGGLAGGTYNEQFF.

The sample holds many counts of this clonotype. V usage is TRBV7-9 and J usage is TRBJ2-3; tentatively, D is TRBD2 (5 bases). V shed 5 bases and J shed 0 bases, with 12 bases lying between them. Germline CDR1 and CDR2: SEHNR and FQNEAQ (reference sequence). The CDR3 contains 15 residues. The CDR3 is CASSLRGTSTDTQYF. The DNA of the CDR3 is TGTGCCAGCAGCCTTCGGGGAACTAGCACAGATACGCAGTATTTT.